This TCR beta chain was obtained from a study of human versus mouse CDR3 diversity and MHC coevolution. On the study more broadly: The immunoSEQ assay reportedly detects one in 200,000 T cells.

Study results and limitations: By iCHAO1, human TCR beta clonotypes numbered 1.5 million to 2 million, the most. Compared with mice, human CDR3s carried more deletions and insertions on average.

This table comes from immunoSEQ multiplex PCR, and its TCRdb copy is limited to in-frame clones, with some not included. This repertoire shows 60,000 to 95,000 clones, 92% found once; its top ten account for roughly 0.15%. Trimming took 7 bases from V and 1 from J, leaving 9 bases between them. CDR1 and CDR2 (germline): MNHEY, SMNVEV (reference sequence). This CDR3 comprises 13 residues. Comments on this clone: Its specificity is unknown.

This TCR came from a person between 25 and 70 years old in good health. The rearrangement joins TRBV27 to TRBJ2-3; no clear D. The sequencing input was naive CD4+ T cells from blood. Documented subset: CD45RO-negative CD62L-positive naive CD4 T cells. This CDR3 reads CASTVYGTDTQYF. CDR3 DNA sequence: TGTGCCAGCACCGTTTATGGCACAGATACGCAGTATTTT.